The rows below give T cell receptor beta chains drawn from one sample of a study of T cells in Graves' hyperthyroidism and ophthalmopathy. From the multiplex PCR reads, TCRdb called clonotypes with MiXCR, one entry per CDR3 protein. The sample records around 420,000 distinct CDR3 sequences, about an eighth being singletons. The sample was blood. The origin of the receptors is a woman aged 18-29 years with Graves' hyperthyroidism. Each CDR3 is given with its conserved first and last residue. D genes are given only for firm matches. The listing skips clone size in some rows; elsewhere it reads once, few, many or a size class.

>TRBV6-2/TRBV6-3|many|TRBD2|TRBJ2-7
TGTGCCAGCCGGTGGCTAGCGGGAGGCGAGCAGTACTTC
CASRWLAGGEQYF
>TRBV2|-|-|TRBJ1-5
TGTGCCAGCAGTGCCGACAGGTTCAGGTATAGCAATCAGCCCCAGCATTTT
CASSADRFRYSNQPQHF
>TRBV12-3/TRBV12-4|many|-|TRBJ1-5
TGTGCCAGCAGTTTAGGAGGAAATAGCAATCAGCCCCAGCATTTT
CASSLGGNSNQPQHF
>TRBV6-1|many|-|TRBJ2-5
TGTGCCAGCCGTCCCATGGGGGTAGGAGAGACCCAGTACTTC
CASRPMGVGETQYF
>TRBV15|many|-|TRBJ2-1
TGTGCCACCAGCAGAGGGTCCGAATCCTTTAATGAGCAGTTCTTC
CATSRGSESFNEQFF
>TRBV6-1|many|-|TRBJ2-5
TGTGCCAGCAGTTTCGGGGCGGGGACACAAGAGACCCAGTACTTC
CASSFGAGTQETQYF
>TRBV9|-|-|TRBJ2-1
TGTGCCAGCAGCGTAGGGCGGCTCTCCTACAATGAGCAGTTCTTC
CASSVGRLSYNEQFF
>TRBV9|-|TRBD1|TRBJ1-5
TGTGCCAGCAGCGAAACAGGGGATCAGCCCCAGCATTTT
CASSETGDQPQHF
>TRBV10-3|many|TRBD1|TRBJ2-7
TGTGCCATCAGTGGCCCGGGACAGGTTAGCTCCTACGAGCAGTACTTC
CAISGPGQVSSYEQYF
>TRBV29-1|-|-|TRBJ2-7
TGCAGCGCTGGGGGGGCCTTAGGCCACGAGCAGTACTTC
CSAGGALGHEQYF
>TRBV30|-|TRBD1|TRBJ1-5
TGTGCCTGGAGTGTACGCCGGACAGGGGGCCACCCCTATAGCAATCAGCCCCAGCATTTT
CAWSVRRTGGHPYSNQPQHF
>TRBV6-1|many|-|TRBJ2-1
TGTGCCAGCAGTGAAGCCTTCAATGAGCAGTTCTTC
CASSEAFNEQFF
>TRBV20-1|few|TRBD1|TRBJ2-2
TGCAGTGCCCGGGACAGGCTGAAGAACACCGGGGAGCTGTTTTTT
CSARDRLKNTGELFF
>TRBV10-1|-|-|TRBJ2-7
TGCGCCAGCAGTACCGGACAACCTCCCTACGAGCAGTACTTC
CASSTGQPPYEQYF
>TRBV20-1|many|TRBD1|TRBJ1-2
TGCAGTGCTAGACAGACGACAGGGGTAAGACGCTACACCTTC
CSARQTTGVRRYTF
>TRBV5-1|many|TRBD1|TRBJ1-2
TGCGCCAGCAGCCCGACAGGGGATCCGAGTTATGGCTACACCTTC
CASSPTGDPSYGYTF
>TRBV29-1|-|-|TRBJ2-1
TGCAGCGTTGACACGTCCCTGGGAGAAGAGCAGTTCTTC
CSVDTSLGEEQFF
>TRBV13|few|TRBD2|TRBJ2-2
TGTGCCAGCAGCCCCAGAATAGCGGGTTCGAACACCGGGGAGCTGTTTTTT
CASSPRIAGSNTGELFF
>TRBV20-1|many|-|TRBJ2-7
TGCAGTGCTAGAGTCTTCGGACACCCGTACGAGCAGTACTTC
CSARVFGHPYEQYF
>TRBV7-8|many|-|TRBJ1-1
TGTGCCAGCAGCTTAACGGGGGCTTCCACTGAAGCTTTCTTT
CASSLTGASTEAFF
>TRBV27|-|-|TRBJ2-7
TGTGCCAGCAGTTGGGGGAGACCCACCTACGAGCAGTACTTC
CASSWGRPTYEQYF
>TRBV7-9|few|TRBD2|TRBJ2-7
TGTGCCAGCAGCCCAAGGGGGGGACTAGCGGGACACGAGCAGTACTTC
CASSPRGGLAGHEQYF
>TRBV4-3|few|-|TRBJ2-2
TGCGCCAGCAGCCTGAGTTTTGCCGGGGAGCTGTTTTTT
CASSLSFAGELFF
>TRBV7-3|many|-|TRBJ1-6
TGTGCCAGCAGCCCGACTACAGGAAAGAATTCACCCCTCCACTTT
CASSPTTGKNSPLHF
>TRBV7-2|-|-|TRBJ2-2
TGTGCCAGCAGCTTGCAGGGGGGGGCAGTCGGCAGCACCGGGGAACTGTTTTTT
CASSLQGGAVGSTGELFF
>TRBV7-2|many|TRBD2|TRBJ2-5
TGTGCCAGCAGCTCCTGGACTAGCGGGAGTGGTGAGACCCAGTACTTC
CASSSWTSGSGETQYF
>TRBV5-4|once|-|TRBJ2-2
TGTGCCAGCAGCTGGGGCTGGGACACCGGGGAGCTGTTTTTT
CASSWGWDTGELFF
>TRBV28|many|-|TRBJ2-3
TGTGCCAGCAGTTTGAGGATGGTCTGGGATACGCAGTATTTT
CASSLRMVWDTQYF
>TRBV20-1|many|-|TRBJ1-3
TGCAGTGCTAGCGCAGGCTCTGGAAACACCATATATTTT
CSASAGSGNTIYF
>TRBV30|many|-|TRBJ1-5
TGTGCCTGGAGTCCGGGGCCAGCCCGCAATCAGCCCCAGCATTTT
CAWSPGPARNQPQHF
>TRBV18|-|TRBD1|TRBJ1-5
TGTGCCAGCTCACCAAGTCTTGGACAGGGAGGCGGTGGGCCCCAGCATTTT
CASSPSLGQGGGGPQHF
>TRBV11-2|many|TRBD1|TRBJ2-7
TGTGCCAGCAGCTTTGGGGCAGGGGGCGGCTACGAGCAGTACTTC
CASSFGAGGGYEQYF
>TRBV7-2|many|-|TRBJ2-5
TGTGCCAGCAGCCTAGGGAGTCGGGAGACCCAGTACTTC
CASSLGSRETQYF
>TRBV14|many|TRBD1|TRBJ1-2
TGTGCCAGCAGCGAGGACAGGGCGGACTATGGCTACACCTTC
CASSEDRADYGYTF
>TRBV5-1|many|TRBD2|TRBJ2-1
TGCGCCAGCAGCTCGGACCCCGGCGGGAGGAGTGACAATGAGCAGTTCTTC
CASSSDPGGRSDNEQFF
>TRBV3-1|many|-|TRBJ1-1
TGTGCCAGCAGCCAAGGAAAATCAGCGAACACTGAAGCTTTCTTT
CASSQGKSANTEAFF
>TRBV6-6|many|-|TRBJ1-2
TGTGCCAGCAGTTACCCAAGGACAGAAAATAACTATGGCTACACCTTC
CASSYPRTENNYGYTF
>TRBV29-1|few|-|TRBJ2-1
TGCAGCTGCCGTACTAGGAGGGACACCTACAATGAGCAGTTCTTC
CSCRTRRDTYNEQFF
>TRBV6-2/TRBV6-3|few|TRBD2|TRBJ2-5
TGTGCCAGCAGTTACGCGGGAGTGGAGACCCAGTACTTC
CASSYAGVETQYF
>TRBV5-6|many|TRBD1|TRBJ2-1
TGTGCCAGCGGAGGAGGGACAGGGAGCAATGAGCAGTTCTTC
CASGGGTGSNEQFF
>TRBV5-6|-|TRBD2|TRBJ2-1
TGTGCCAGCAGAACCGGGACTACCCTCAATGAGCAGTTCTTC
CASRTGTTLNEQFF
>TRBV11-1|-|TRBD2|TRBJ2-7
TGTGCCAGCAGCTATCTAACCGGGACTAGCGGCTACGAGCAGTACTTC
CASSYLTGTSGYEQYF
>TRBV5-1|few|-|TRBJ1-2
TGCGCCAGCAGCTTACAGACCCCGGAAAGGGGCTACACCTTC
CASSLQTPERGYTF
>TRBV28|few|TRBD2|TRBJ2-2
TGTGCCAGCACCTCTAGCGGGAGGGCTGGCACCGGGGAGCTGTTTTTT
CASTSSGRAGTGELFF
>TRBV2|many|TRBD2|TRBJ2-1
TGTGCCAGCCCTCGACTAGCGGGAAACAATGAGCAGTTCTTC
CASPRLAGNNEQFF
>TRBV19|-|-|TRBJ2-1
TGTGCCAGTAGTATAGGCCAGACCAATGAGCAGTTCTTC
CASSIGQTNEQFF
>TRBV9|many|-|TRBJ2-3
TGTGCCAGCAAAGTCGGTTTATACACAGATACGCAGTATTTT
CASKVGLYTDTQYF
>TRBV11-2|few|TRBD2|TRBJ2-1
TGTGCCAGCAGCCCCGGACTAGCGGGACTCTACAATGAGCAGTTCTTC
CASSPGLAGLYNEQFF
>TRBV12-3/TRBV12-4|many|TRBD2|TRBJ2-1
TGTGCCAGCAGGAGCGGACTAGCGGGAGTATACGATGAGCAGTTCTTC
CASRSGLAGVYDEQFF
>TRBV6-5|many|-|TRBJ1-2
TGTGCCAGCAGTTACAATTCACCGGCCAAGGGCTACACCTTC
CASSYNSPAKGYTF
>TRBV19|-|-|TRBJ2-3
TGTGCCATTATGGTTGGAGATACGCAGTATTTT
CAIMVGDTQYF